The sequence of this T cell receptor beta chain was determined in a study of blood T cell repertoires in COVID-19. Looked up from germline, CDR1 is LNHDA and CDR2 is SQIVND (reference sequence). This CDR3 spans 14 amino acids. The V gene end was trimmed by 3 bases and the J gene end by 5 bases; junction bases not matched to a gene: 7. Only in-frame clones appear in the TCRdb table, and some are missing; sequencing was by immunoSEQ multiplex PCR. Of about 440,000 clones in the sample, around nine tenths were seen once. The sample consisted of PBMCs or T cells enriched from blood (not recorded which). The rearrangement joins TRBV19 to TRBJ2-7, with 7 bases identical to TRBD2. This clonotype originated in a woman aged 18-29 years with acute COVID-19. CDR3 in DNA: TGTGCCAGTAGTATCGGCGGGAGAAAGAACGAGCAGTACTTC. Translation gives CASSIGGRKNEQYF.